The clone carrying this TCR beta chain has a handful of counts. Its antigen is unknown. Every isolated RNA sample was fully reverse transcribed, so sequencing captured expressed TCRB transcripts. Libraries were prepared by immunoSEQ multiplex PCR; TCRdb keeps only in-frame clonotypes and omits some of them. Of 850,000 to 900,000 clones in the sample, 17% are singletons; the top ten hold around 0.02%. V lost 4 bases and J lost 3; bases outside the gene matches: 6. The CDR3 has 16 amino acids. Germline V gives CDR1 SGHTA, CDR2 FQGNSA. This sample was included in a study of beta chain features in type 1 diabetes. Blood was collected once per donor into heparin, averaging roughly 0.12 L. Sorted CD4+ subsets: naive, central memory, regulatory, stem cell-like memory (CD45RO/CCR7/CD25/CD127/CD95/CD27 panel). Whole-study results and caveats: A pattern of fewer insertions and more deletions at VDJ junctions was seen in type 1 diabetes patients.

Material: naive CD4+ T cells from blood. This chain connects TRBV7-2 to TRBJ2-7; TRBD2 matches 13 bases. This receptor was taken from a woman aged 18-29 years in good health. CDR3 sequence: CASSSATSGRYYEQYF. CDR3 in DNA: TGTGCCAGCAGCTCCGCGACTAGCGGGAGGTACTACGAGCAGTACTTC.